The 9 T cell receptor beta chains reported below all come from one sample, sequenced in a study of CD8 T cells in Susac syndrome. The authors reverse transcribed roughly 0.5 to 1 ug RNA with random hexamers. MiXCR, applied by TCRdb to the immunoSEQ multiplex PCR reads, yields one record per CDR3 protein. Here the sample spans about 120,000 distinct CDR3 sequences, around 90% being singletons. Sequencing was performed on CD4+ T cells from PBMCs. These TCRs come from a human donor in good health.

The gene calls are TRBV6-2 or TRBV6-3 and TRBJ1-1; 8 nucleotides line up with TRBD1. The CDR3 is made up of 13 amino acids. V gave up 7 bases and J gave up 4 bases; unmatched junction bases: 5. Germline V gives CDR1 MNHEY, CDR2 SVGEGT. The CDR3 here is CASTDRAGTEAFF. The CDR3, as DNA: TGTGCCAGCACGGACAGGGCCGGCACTGAAGCTTTCTTT.

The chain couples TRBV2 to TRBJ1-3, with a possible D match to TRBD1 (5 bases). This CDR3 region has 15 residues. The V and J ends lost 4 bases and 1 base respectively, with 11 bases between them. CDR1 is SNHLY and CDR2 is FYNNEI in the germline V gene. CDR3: CASSAGRESGNTIYF. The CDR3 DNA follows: TGTGCCAGCAGTGCGGGCAGGGAGTCTGGAAACACCATATATTTT.

The CDR3 nucleotides read TGTGCCAGCAGCCACGGGGACAGCGGAACCTACGAGCAGTACTTC. This codes for CASSHGDSGTYEQYF. This chain joins TRBV14 and TRBJ2-7, with 7 nucleotides matching TRBD1. There are 15 residues in the CDR3. Trimming at V came to 3 bases and at J to 2 bases, leaving 7 bases not matched to a gene. CDR1 and CDR2 (germline): SGHDN, FVKESK. The full variable domain, completed using reference TRBV14 and TRBJ2-7, is EAGVTQFPSHSVIEKGQTVTLRCDPISGHDNLYWYRRVMGKEIKFLLHFVKESKQDESGMPNNRFLAERTGGTYSTLKVQPAELEDSGVYFCASSHGDSGTYEQYFGPGTRLTVT.

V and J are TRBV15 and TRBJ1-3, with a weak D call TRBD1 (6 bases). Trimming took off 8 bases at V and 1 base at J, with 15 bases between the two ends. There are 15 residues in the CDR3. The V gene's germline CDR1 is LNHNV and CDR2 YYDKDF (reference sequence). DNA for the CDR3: TGTGCCACCGCAGAAGAAGGGGGTTCTGGAAACACCATATATTTT. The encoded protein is CATAEEGGSGNTIYF.

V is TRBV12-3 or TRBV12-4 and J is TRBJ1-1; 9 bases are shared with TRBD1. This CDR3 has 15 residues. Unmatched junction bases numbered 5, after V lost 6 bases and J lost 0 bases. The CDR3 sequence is CASSGTGPMNTEAFF. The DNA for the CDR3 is TGTGCCAGCAGCGGGACAGGGCCCATGAACACTGAAGCTTTCTTT.

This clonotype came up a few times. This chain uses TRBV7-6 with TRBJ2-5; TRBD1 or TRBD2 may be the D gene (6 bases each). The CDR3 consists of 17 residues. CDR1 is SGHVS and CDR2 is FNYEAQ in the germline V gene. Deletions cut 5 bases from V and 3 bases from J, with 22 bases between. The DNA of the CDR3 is TGTGCCAGCAGCCCAGGGGATCAACGGGACTGGAAAGAGACCCAGTACTTC. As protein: CASSPGDQRDWKETQYF.

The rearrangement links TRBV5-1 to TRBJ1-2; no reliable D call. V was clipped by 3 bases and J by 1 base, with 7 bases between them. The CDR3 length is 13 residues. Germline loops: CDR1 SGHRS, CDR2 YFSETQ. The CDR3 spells CASSSTNNYGYTF. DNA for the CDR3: TGCGCCAGCAGCTCGACCAATAACTATGGCTACACCTTC.

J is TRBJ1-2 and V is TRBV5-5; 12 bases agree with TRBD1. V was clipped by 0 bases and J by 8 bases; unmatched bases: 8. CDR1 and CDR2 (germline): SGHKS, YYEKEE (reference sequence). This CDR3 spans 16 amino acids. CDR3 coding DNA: TGTGCCAGCAGCTTGGAGGGACAGGGGGCGGCGAGCGGCTACACCTTC. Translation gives CASSLEGQGAASGYTF. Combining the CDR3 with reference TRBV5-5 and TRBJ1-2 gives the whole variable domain DAGVTQSPTHLIKTRGQQVTLRCSPISGHKSVSWYQQVLGQGPQFIFQYYEKEERGRGNFPDRFSARQFPNYSSELNVNALLLGDSALYLCASSLEGQGAASGYTFGSGTRLTVV.

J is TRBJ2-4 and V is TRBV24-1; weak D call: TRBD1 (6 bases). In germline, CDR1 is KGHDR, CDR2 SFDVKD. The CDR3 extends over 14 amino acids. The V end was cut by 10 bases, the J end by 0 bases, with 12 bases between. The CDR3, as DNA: TGTGCCACTACAGGGTACCTAGCCAAAAACATTCAGTACTTC. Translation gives CATTGYLAKNIQYF.